This TCR beta chain emerged from a study of T cells after yellow fever vaccination (dated by TCRdb to the late 2010s). Notes on the research overall: The SMART-Seq v4 Ultra Low Input RNA kit was used to prepare libraries from fractions with low cell numbers. Bulk TCR alpha and beta repertoires were sequenced longitudinally to track T-cell clones before and after primary and booster YFV17D yellow fever vaccination. The cohort comprised two healthy male donors, one aged 18 to 29 and one aged 30 to 40 years. Blood samples were taken at several timepoints before and after primary and secondary immunization, and bulk PBMC replicates and cell subsets were isolated.

Synthesis of TCR cDNA relied on 5'RACE template switching, a step that introduced a universal primer site along with unique molecular identifiers. Priming for cDNA synthesis came from both the TCR alpha and TCR beta constant segments. Two PCR steps were used to amplify libraries, with sample barcodes and sequencing adapters being added in the second step. Libraries were sequenced on Illumina HiSeq 2500 (2x100 bp) or NovaSeq (2x150 bp). The study's processing was this. MIGEC was used to demultiplex reads and collapse the reads into UMI consensus sequences, and MiXCR was used for V(D)J alignment. Using edgeR on replicate PBMC samples, clonotypes were called vaccine-responding if FDR was below 0.01 and the log2 fold change was above 5 up to day 15. CD4 or CD8 identity was assigned to each bulk clonotype according to whether the clonotype was present at higher abundance in the sequenced CD4 repertoire or the sequenced CD8 repertoire. TCRdb trimmed public reads at Q25 via fastp, called clones via MiXCR and kept in-frame beta chains. Each CDR3 protein appears once, grouped with its most common genes and DNA. The V and J calls were not made by the authors but by TCRdb's processing. The sample records some 390,000 distinct CDR3 sequences, around 6.5% of which are singletons. The leading ten clones occupy approximately 16% of the sample.

Broader findings and caveats from the paper: A small share of clonotypes occurred in both CD4 and CD8 compartments, likely arising from convergent recombination. Most clones expanded after primary vaccination were re-detected after the booster (approximately 95% of CD4 and more than 70% of CD8), suggesting broad memory maintenance. Only a couple of donors were included in the study, so the extent to which the findings can be generalized is limited. The secondary T-cell response was weaker than the primary response but faster, peaking on day 5 instead of day 15. Computational filtering was needed because FACS-sorted repertoires could contain abundant contaminating clonotypes from the bulk population.

This clonotype has more than one count but fewer than ten. The antigen this receptor binds is unknown. Base qualities are not at hand, and no much larger clone is one base apart. The germline V gene (reference sequence) provides CDR1 MNHEY and CDR2 SMNVEV. At the junction V is shortened by 7 bases and J by 6 bases, with 7 bases in between. The CDR3 starts with the cysteine, ends with the phenylalanine, and has 10 residues. Here the CDR3 DNA is all that survives: 30 bases in frame from base 1. Per the publication, the treatment or condition label means: live attenuated yellow fever vaccine strain. At every blood-draw timepoint, two biological replicates of bulk PBMCs were collected. PBMCs were isolated from peripheral blood using a standard Ficoll-Paque protocol. TriZol was used to extract RNA from bulk PBMCs, CD4 and CD8 fractions, and dextramer-positive and dextramer-negative fractions.

In this chain, TRBV27 is recombined with TRBJ2-7; no D segment can be confidently identified. The sample was PBMCs, taken 5 days after the yellow fever booster vaccination. This clonotype was sampled from a man aged 25 to 40 who received the YFV17D yellow fever vaccine. The CDR3 region reads CASMDSEQYF. Read as DNA, the sequence is TGTGCCAGCATGGATAGCGAGCAGTACTTC.